The 17 T cell receptor beta chains reported below all come from one sample, sequenced in a study of blood T cell repertoires in COVID-19. Produced via immunoSEQ multiplex PCR; TCRdb's table is partial and in-frame only. The sample consists of around 83,000 clones, approximately 87% of them appearing once. The source material was peripheral blood. All receptors come from a woman between 65 and 79 years old with acute or convalescent COVID-19.

The chain carries TRBV4-1 and TRBJ2-5; 10 nucleotides match TRBD2. The J segment lost 0 bases and the V segment lost 0 bases, leaving 10 bases of the junction unmatched. From germline, CDR1 is MGHRA and CDR2 YSYEKL. This CDR3 has 19 amino acids. CDR3 sequence (DNA): TGCGCCAGCAGCCAAGATCGAAGGAGCGGGAGGGCCTACCAAGAGACCCAGTACTTC. It codes for CASSQDRRSGRAYQETQYF.

The rearrangement uses TRBV30 and TRBJ2-5; 9 positions match TRBD2. The CDR3 covers 14 residues. V shed 7 bases and J 4 bases; nucleotides not matched to a gene: 10. CDR1 and CDR2 from the germline V gene are GTSNPN and SVGIG (reference sequence). CDR3 DNA: TGTGCCTCCGTTCCCGGGACTAGCCTAGAGACCCAGTACTTC. Translating it yields CASVPGTSLETQYF.

The chain has TRBV10-3 and TRBJ2-7; 10 nucleotides agree with TRBD1. J gave up 6 bases and V 5 bases, and 4 bases lay outside the gene matches. Germline V gene sequence: CDR1 ENHRY, CDR2 SYGVKD. The CDR3 loop spans 13 amino acids. For the CDR3, the DNA is TGTGCCATCAGTTTCCGGGACAGGGGCGAGCAGTACGTC. The encoded protein is CAISFRDRGEQYV.

The V and J genes are TRBV15 and TRBJ1-2; 7 bases map to TRBD1. V trimming: 5 bases; J trimming: 3 bases; junction bases outside the gene matches: 12. The germline V gene encodes CDR1 LNHNV and CDR2 YYDKDF (reference sequence). The length of the CDR3 is 16 residues. CDR3 sequence (DNA): TGTGCCACCAGCGGAACAGGGGCCTTTTCCTACTATGGCTACACCTTC. Its protein is CATSGTGAFSYYGYTF. The full variable domain, rest sourced from reference TRBV15 and TRBJ1-2, is DAMVIQNPRYQVTQFGKPVTLSCSQTLNHNVMYWYQQKSSQAPKLLFHYYDKDFNNEADTPDNFQSRRPNTSFCFLDIRSPGLGDTAMYLCATSGTGAFSYYGYTFGSGTRLTVV.

The chain employs TRBV18 and TRBJ1-3; no firm D call. Germline assignment: CDR1 KGHSH and CDR2 LQKENI. There are 15 residues in the CDR3. Trimming stripped 1 base from V and 0 bases from J, with 7 bases between. CDR3 protein: CASSPQSVSGNTIYF. CDR3 DNA sequence: TGTGCCAGCTCACCACAGAGCGTCTCTGGAAACACCATATATTTT.

This chain connects TRBV3-1 (or the pseudogene TRBV3-2) to TRBJ2-5; TRBD2 matches 10 bases. Germline CDR1 is LGHDT and CDR2 is YNNKEL (reference sequence). J lost 3 bases, V lost 5 bases, and 9 bases had no gene match. The CDR3 sequence is 16 residues long. Written as DNA, the CDR3 is TGTGCCAGCAGCGTTGCTGACACTAGCGGGAAAGAGACCCAGTACTTC. It translates to CASSVADTSGKETQYF.

The chain combines TRBV3-1 (or the pseudogene TRBV3-2) with TRBJ2-2, with TRBD1 identical over 9 bases. The ends lost 4 bases at V and 3 bases at J; junction bases unmatched: 0. Germline values: CDR1 LGHDT, CDR2 YNNKEL (reference sequence). This CDR3 has 14 residues. The CDR3 sequence: CASSRTGDTGELFF. Here the CDR3 DNA reads TGTGCCAGCAGCCGGACAGGGGACACCGGGGAGCTGTTTTTT.

In nucleotides, the CDR3 is TGTGCCACCAGTTCCCCGGATGGCCTGGAGTACAATGAGCAGTTCTTC. This codes for CATSSPDGLEYNEQFF. The chain recombines TRBV24-1 with TRBJ2-1; no definite D call. The length of the CDR3 is 16 residues. Looked up from germline, CDR1 is KGHDR and CDR2 is SFDVKD. V lost 6 bases, J lost 4 bases, and 18 bases lay in between.

The chain uses TRBV5-1 and TRBJ2-1, with TRBD1 as a possible D gene (6 bases). CDR1 SGHRS and CDR2 YFSETQ come from the germline V gene. The CDR3 extends over 15 amino acids. V was shortened by 2 bases and J by 0 bases, with 9 bases between the two germline ends. The CDR3 region is CASSFSGDSYNEQFF. The DNA for the CDR3 is TGCGCCAGCAGCTTTTCAGGGGACTCCTACAATGAGCAGTTCTTC.

A note on this clone: One base away lies a much larger clone, so this may be a sequencing read error. Here the CDR3 DNA reads TGTGCCAGCAGTTTGCTAGCGGGCACAGATACGCAGTATTTT. As protein: CASSLLAGTDTQYF. The chain links TRBV11-3 to TRBJ2-3, with 7 bases identical to TRBD2. Trimming removed 6 bases from V and 1 base from J; junction bases left unmatched: 4. The CDR3 extends over 14 amino acids. Germline V CDR1 and CDR2: SGHNT, YENEEA.

The rearrangement uses TRBV6-2 or TRBV6-3 and TRBJ2-1, with D possibly being TRBD2 (5 bases). Germline lookup yields CDR1 MNHEY and CDR2 SVGEGT. The CDR3 loop spans 14 amino acids. The V gene lost 1 base and the J gene lost 5 bases, with 9 bases spanning the gap. The CDR3, as DNA: TGTGCCAGCAGTTACTTACTAGGTAACAATGAGCAGTTCTTC. Translation: CASSYLLGNNEQFF.

The CDR3 DNA reads TGCGCCAGCAGCCTACTAGGAGGAGAGACCCAGTACTTC. Translation: CASSLLGGETQYF. This chain uses TRBV4-1 with TRBJ2-5; D perhaps matches TRBD2 (5 bases). CDR3 length: 13 amino acids. Trimming pared 4 bases from V and 4 bases from J, leaving 10 bases between. Germline CDR1 and CDR2: MGHRA and YSYEKL.

The chain combines TRBV11-2 with TRBJ1-1, with D hard to call. Trimming pared 0 bases from V and 3 bases from J, leaving 11 bases between. The CDR3 totals 15 residues. Looked up from germline, CDR1 is SGHAT and CDR2 is FQNNGV. The CDR3 sequence: CASSLDATPDTEAFF. The CDR3 region has the DNA TGTGCCAGCAGCTTAGATGCCACCCCGGACACTGAAGCTTTCTTT.

This rearrangement joins TRBV24-1 to TRBJ2-1, with a possible D match to TRBD2 (5 bases). Germline V gene lookup returns CDR1 KGHDR and CDR2 SFDVKD. The CDR3 loop spans 11 amino acids. Trimming took 4 bases from V and 12 from J, leaving 9 bases between them. The DNA for the CDR3 is TGTGCCACCAGTGACCTCCGGGGGCAGTTCTTC. Translation: CATSDLRGQFF.

This clone has only a few counts. V gene TRBV10-2 combines with J gene TRBJ1-2, with D unclear. V shed 3 bases and J shed 8 bases, with 13 bases lying between them. The CDR3 is 13 amino acids. Germline lookup yields CDR1 WSHSY and CDR2 SAAADI. DNA of the CDR3: TGCGCCAGCAGTGATGGATGGGGAGGCGGCTACACCTTC. This encodes CASSDGWGGGYTF.

The V gene is TRBV7-6, the J gene TRBJ2-1, with TRBD2 identical over 8 bases. The V gene end was trimmed by 5 bases and the J gene end by 0 bases; junction bases not matched to a gene: 18. The CDR3 is made up of 20 amino acids. Per the germline V gene, CDR1 is SGHVS and CDR2 is FNYEAQ. In nucleotides, the CDR3 is TGTGCCAGCAGCCTAGTCACTAGCGGTCAGAGTCGGGGCTCCTACAATGAGCAGTTCTTC. Protein product: CASSLVTSGQSRGSYNEQFF.

V and J are TRBV24-1 and TRBJ2-7; 9 bases are a match to TRBD1. CDR3 length: 16 amino acids. V lost 0 bases, J lost 3 bases, and 5 bases stayed unmatched. The V gene's germline CDR1 is KGHDR and CDR2 SFDVKD. CDR3 nucleotides: TGTGCCACCAGTGATTTGACAGGGGGCGCTTTCTACGAGCAGTACGTC. Protein: CATSDLTGGAFYEQYV.